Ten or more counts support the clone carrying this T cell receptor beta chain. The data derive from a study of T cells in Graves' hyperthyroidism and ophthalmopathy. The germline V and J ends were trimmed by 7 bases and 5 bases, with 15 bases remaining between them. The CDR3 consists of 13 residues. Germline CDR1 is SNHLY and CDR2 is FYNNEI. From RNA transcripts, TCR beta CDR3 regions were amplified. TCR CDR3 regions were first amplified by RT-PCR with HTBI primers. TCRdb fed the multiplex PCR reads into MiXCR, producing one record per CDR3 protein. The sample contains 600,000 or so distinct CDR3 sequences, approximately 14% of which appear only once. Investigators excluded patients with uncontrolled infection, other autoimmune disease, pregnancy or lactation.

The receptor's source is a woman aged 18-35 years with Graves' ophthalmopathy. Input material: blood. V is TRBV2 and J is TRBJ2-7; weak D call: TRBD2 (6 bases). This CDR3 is CASTVGRRNEQYF. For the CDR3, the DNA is TGTGCCAGCACGGTCGGGAGAAGGAACGAGCAGTACTTC.